Sequencing of this T cell receptor beta chain was carried out in a study of cytomegalovirus exposure and HLA in healthy donors. Study results and caveats: DRB1 had the most TCR associations and HLA-C the fewest, a later analysis found, with rates varying by HLA locus.

These donors, healthy bone marrow donors, were studied. Primers: 60 Vbeta forward and 13 Jbeta reverse. Only in-frame clones appear in the TCRdb table, and some are missing; sequencing was by immunoSEQ multiplex PCR. The profile shows 140,000 to 150,000 clones, roughly 82% of them singletons. V lost 4 bases and J lost 7; bases outside the gene matches: 11. The germline gives CDR1 MGHRA, CDR2 YSYEKL. This CDR3 has 15 amino acids. Worth noting for this clone: Its specificity is not known.

The chain couples TRBV4-1 to TRBJ1-1, with TRBD1 matching 8 bases. The clonotype originates from a male donor in good health and CMV-seronegative. Sequencing input: PBMCs. The CDR3 DNA follows: TGCGCCAGCAGCCTGGGGTGGACAGGGACAAATGAAGCTTTCTTT. It codes for CASSLGWTGTNEAFF.